This T cell receptor (beta chain) was captured in a study of blood T cell repertoires in COVID-19. For the study at large: COVID-19 samples from acute and convalescent phases originated in the United States, Italy and Spain.

Per germline, CDR1 MGHRA and CDR2 YSYEKL. This CDR3 spans 18 amino acids. V dropped 4 bases and J dropped 0; count of bases not matched to a gene: 10. Profiled with immunoSEQ multiplex PCR; TCRdb holds only in-frame clones, not every one. The sample yields roughly 250,000 clones, roughly 82% seen once. The TCR sequence derives from a woman aged 70-85 years with acute or convalescent COVID-19. The chain combines TRBV4-1 with TRBJ1-3; 9 positions agree with TRBD1. Material: peripheral blood. The CDR3 spells CASSPGQGITSSGNTIYF. In nucleotides, the CDR3 is TGCGCCAGCAGCCCTGGACAGGGGATAACCTCCTCTGGAAACACCATATATTTT.